One and the same sample provided the 9 T cell receptor beta chains below, sequenced in a study of shared clonotypes between healthy human individuals. Assay: immunoSEQ multiplex PCR; the TCRdb copy retains only in-frame clones and omits some. The sample lists approximately 460,000 clones; roughly three quarters were seen once. The sample consisted of PBMCs. Receptors were obtained from a woman in her forties in good health. Some clones in this sample may be carry-over from other donors' samples.

This clone has ten or more counts. CDR3 protein: CASSQDVTGAGTGELFF. As DNA, the CDR3 is TGCGCCAGCAGCCAAGATGTTACGGGAGCCGGCACCGGGGAGCTGTTTTTT. The chain employs TRBV4-1 and TRBJ2-2; weak D call: TRBD2 (6 bases). This CDR3 has 17 amino acids. The germline CDR1 and CDR2 sequences are MGHRA and YSYEKL. Trimming left V 0 bases short and J 4 bases short, with 15 bases between.

The chain couples TRBV19 to TRBJ1-2, with D unclear. Trimming shortened V by 2 bases and J by 10 bases, and 20 bases separated the two germline ends. The CDR3 has 15 residues. Germline V gene lookup returns CDR1 LNHDA and CDR2 SQIVND (reference sequence). CDR3 region: CASSISAGPAYLYTF. For the CDR3, the DNA is TGTGCCAGTAGTATATCGGCCGGGCCAGCCTACCTCTACACCTTC.

The V and J genes are TRBV10-1 and TRBJ2-1, with D hard to call. This CDR3 comprises 13 residues. Deletions cut 0 bases from V and 7 bases from J, with 7 bases between. CDR1 is WNHNN, CDR2 SYGVQD, per germline (reference sequence). CDR3 coding DNA: TGCGCCAGCAGTGAGTCGAGCGAAAATGAGCAGTTCTTC. Translation: CASSESSENEQFF.

The chain carries TRBV30 and TRBJ1-1; D remains ambiguous. CDR1 and CDR2 (germline): GTSNPN, SVGIG (reference sequence). This CDR3 spans 12 amino acids. V lost 4 bases and J 4 bases, leaving 10 bases between the germline ends. The CDR3 DNA follows: TGTGCCTGGACCCTGCTCGGCACTGAAGCTTTCTTT. Its translation is CAWTLLGTEAFF.

With respect to this clone: A much larger clone differs from this one at a single base, so this may be a read error. The CDR3 loop is CASGLAGENNEQFF. CDR3 DNA sequence: TGTGCCAGCGGCTTAGCGGGAGAGAACAATGAGCAGTTCTTC. The chain couples TRBV7-9 to TRBJ2-1; TRBD2 matches at 9 bases. The V gene's germline CDR1 is SEHNR and CDR2 FQNEAQ (reference sequence). The CDR3 runs 14 residues.

A word on this clone: This sample includes further DNA sequences coding for the same CDR3. The genes are TRBV6-1 and TRBJ2-1; D is unclear. Germline-derived CDR1 and CDR2 are MNHNS and SASEGT. CDR3 length equals 13 residues. V lost 0 bases and J lost 3, with 3 bases in between. The CDR3 loop is CASSEASYNEQFF. The CDR3, as DNA: TGTGCCAGCAGTGAAGCGAGCTACAATGAGCAGTTCTTC.

The V gene is TRBV10-2, the J gene TRBJ1-4; unclear D gene. V lost 6 bases, J lost 8 bases, and 16 bases lay in between. The CDR3 is 14 residues long. Germline CDR1 is WSHSY and CDR2 is SAAADI. The CDR3 nucleotides read TGCGCCAGCAGCCCTAATTCAAGAGGGGAAAAACTGTTTTTT. Its translation is CASSPNSRGEKLFF.

The V gene is TRBV7-3, the J gene TRBJ2-6, with 8 bases that match TRBD1. This CDR3 is built from 19 residues. After removal of 3 bases from V and 1 base from J, the junction contained 11 bases not matched to a gene. Germline assignment: CDR1 SGHTA and CDR2 FQGTGA. CDR3 amino acids: CASSLVSGGLGSGANVLTF. The CDR3 nucleotides are TGTGCCAGCAGCTTGGTTTCAGGGGGCCTCGGATCTGGGGCCAACGTCCTGACTTTC. The full variable domain, completed using reference TRBV7-3 and TRBJ2-6, is GAGVSQTPSNKVTEKGKYVELRCDPISGHTALYWYRQSLGQGPEFLIYFQGTGAADDSGLPNDRFFAVRPEGSVSTLKIQRTERGDSAVYLCASSLVSGGLGSGANVLTFGAGSRLTVL.

CDR3 protein: CATSSGGQGFEPQHF. DNA of the CDR3: TGTGCCACCAGCAGCGGGGGGCAGGGCTTCGAACCCCAGCATTTT. The chain is built from TRBV15 and TRBJ1-5; TRBD1 might be the D (6 bases). This CDR3 has 15 residues. Trimming took 3 bases from V and 10 from J, leaving 19 bases between them. Germline V gene data show CDR1 as LNHNV and CDR2 as YYDKDF (reference sequence).